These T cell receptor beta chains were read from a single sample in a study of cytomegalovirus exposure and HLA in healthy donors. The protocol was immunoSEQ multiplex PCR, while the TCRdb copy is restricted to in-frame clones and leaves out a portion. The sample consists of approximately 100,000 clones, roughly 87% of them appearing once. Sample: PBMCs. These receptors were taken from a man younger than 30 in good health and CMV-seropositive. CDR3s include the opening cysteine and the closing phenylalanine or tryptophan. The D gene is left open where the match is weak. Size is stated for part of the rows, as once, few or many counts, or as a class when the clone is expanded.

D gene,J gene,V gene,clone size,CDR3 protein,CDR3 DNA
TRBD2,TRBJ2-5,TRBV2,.,CASFGLAGGEETQYF,TGTGCCAGCTTTGGCCTAGCGGGAGGGGAAGAGACCCAGTACTTC
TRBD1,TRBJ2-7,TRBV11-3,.,CASSLGLGRQGEQYF,TGTGCCAGCAGCTTAGGTCTGGGCCGACAGGGAGAGCAGTACTTC
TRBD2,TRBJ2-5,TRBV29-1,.,CSVSHMRGAEETQYF,TGCAGCGTTTCTCATATGCGGGGGGCGGAAGAGACCCAGTACTTC
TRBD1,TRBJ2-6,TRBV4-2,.,CASSPRTGAKTSSGANVLTF,TGTGCCAGCAGCCCAAGGACAGGGGCGAAAACTAGCTCTGGGGCCAACGTCCTGACTTTC
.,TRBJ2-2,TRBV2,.,CASRRESLVSPGELFF,TGTGCCAGCAGGAGGGAATCTCTAGTCAGTCCCGGGGAGCTGTTTTTT
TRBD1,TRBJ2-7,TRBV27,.,CASGYRGLGAYEQYF,TGTGCCAGCGGATACAGGGGTCTTGGGGCCTACGAGCAGTACTTC
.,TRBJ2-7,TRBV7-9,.,CASSLSDEQYF,TGTGCCAGCAGCTTATCAGACGAGCAGTACTTC
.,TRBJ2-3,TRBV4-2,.,CASSQLYNTDTQYF,TGTGCCAGCAGCCAACTCTATAACACAGATACGCAGTATTTT
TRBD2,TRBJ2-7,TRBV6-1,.,CASSEALSAGVPWEQYF,TGTGCCAGCAGTGAAGCCCTGTCAGCGGGGGTCCCGTGGGAGCAGTACTTC
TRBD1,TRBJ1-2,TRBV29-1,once,CSVEGQEGLNYGYTF,TGCAGCGTTGAGGGACAGGAGGGCCTCAACTATGGCTACACCTTC
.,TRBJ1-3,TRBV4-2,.,CASSQAGGFSGNTIYF,TGTGCCAGCAGCCAAGCGGGGGGCTTCTCTGGAAACACCATATATTTT
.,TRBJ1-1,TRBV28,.,CASRGAANTEAFF,TGTGCCAGCAGAGGGGCTGCGAACACTGAAGCTTTCTTT
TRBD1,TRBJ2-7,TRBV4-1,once,CASSQVFPGQGGYEQYF,TGCGCCAGCAGCCAAGTTTTCCCCGGACAGGGGGGCTACGAGCAGTACTTC
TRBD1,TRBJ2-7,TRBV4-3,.,CASSQYYRGSYEQYF,TGCGCCAGCAGCCAGTATTACAGGGGATCCTACGAGCAGTACTTC
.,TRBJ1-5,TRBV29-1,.,CSVGFPGQPQHF,TGCAGCGTTGGATTCCCAGGTCAGCCCCAGCATTTT
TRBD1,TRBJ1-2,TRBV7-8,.,CASSGYDRVEDYGYTF,TGTGCCAGCAGCGGGTATGACAGGGTAGAGGACTATGGCTACACCTTC
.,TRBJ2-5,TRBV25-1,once,CASSVGAWAPETQYF,TGTGCCAGCAGTGTGGGGGCTTGGGCCCCAGAGACCCAGTACTTC
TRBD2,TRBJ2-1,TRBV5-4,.,CASSRDPSGSYHNEQFF,TGTGCCAGCAGTCGCGACCCTAGCGGGAGCTATCACAATGAGCAGTTCTTC
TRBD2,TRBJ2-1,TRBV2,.,CASSVTSGHNEQFF,TGTGCCAGCAGTGTCACTAGCGGTCACAATGAGCAGTTCTTC
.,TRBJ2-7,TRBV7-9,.,CASSLREHPTYEQYF,TGTGCCAGCAGCTTACGGGAGCACCCTACCTACGAGCAGTACTTC
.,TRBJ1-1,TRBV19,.,CASTHWNTEAFF,TGTGCCAGTACTCACTGGAACACTGAAGCTTTCTTT
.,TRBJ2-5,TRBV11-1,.,CASSYDRTSETQYF,TGTGCCAGCAGCTACGACAGGACATCAGAGACCCAGTACTTC
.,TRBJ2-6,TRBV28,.,CASSVGQSGANVLTF,TGTGCCAGCAGTGTTGGCCAATCTGGGGCCAACGTCCTGACTTTC
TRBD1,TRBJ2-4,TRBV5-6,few,CASSWGQGDLNIQYF,TGTGCCAGCAGCTGGGGACAGGGGGACCTAAACATTCAGTACTTC
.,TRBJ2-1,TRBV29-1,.,CSVEDYGEQFF,TGCAGCGTTGAAGATTACGGTGAGCAGTTCTTC
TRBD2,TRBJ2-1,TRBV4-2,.,CASSQVAGGYNEQFF,TGTGCCAGCAGCCAAGTAGCGGGGGGATACAATGAGCAGTTCTTC
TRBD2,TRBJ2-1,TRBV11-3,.,CASSSSQIGLAGGLEQFF,TGTGCCAGCAGCTCCTCCCAGATAGGGCTAGCGGGAGGGCTTGAGCAGTTCTTC
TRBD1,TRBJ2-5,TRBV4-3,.,CASSHSTGGGETQYF,TGCGCCAGCAGCCATTCGACAGGGGGGGGTGAGACCCAGTACTTC
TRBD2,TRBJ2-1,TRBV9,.,CASSVDASGSLYEQFF,TGTGCCAGCAGCGTAGATGCTAGCGGGAGTCTATATGAGCAGTTCTTC